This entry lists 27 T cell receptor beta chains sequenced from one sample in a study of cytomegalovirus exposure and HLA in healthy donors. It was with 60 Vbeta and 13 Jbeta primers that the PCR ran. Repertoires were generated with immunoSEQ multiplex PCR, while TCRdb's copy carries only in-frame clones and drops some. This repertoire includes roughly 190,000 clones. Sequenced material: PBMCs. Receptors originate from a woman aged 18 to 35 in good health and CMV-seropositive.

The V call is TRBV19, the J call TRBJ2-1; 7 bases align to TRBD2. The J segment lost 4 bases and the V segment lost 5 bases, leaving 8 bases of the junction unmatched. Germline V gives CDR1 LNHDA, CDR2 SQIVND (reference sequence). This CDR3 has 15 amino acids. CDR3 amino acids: CASSLSAGQYNEQFF. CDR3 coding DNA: TGTGCCAGTAGTCTGTCAGCGGGGCAATACAATGAGCAGTTCTTC.

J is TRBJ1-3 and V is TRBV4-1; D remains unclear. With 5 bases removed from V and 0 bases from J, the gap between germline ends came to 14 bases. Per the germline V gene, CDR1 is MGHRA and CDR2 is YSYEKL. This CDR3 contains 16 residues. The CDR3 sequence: CASSERHLPSGNTIYF. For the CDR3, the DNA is TGCGCCAGCAGCGAGAGACACCTTCCCTCTGGAAACACCATATATTTT.

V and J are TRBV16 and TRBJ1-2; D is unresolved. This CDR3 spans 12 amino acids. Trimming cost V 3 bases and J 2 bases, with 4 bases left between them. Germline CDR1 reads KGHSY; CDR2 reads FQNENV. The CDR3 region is CASSQRNYGYTF. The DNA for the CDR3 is TGTGCCAGCAGCCAGCGGAACTATGGCTACACCTTC.

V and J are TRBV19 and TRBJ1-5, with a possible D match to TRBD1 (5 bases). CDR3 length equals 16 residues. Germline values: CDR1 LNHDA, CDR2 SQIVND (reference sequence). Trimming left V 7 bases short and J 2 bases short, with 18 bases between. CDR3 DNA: TGTGCCAGTACCCTAGGGGCAAGCCTCGGCAATCAGCCCCAGCATTTT. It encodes CASTLGASLGNQPQHF.

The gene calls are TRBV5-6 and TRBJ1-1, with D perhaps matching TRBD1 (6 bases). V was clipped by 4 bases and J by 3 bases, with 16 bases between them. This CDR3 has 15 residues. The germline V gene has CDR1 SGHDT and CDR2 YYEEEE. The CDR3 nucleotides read TGTGCCAGCAGCCCATTACAGGGTATGCACACTGAAGCTTTCTTT. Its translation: CASSPLQGMHTEAFF. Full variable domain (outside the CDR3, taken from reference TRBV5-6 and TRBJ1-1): DAGVTQSPTHLIKTRGQQVTLRCSPKSGHDTVSWYQQALGQGPQFIFQYYEEEERQRGNFPDRFSGHQFPNYSSELNVNALLLGDSALYLCASSPLQGMHTEAFFGQGTRLTVV.

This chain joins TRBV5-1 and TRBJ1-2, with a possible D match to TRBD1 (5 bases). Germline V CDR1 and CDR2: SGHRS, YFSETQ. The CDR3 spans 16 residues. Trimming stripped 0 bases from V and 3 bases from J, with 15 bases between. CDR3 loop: CASSLASGGGDYGYTF. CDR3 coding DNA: TGCGCCAGCAGCTTGGCCAGCGGGGGGGGTGACTATGGCTACACCTTC.

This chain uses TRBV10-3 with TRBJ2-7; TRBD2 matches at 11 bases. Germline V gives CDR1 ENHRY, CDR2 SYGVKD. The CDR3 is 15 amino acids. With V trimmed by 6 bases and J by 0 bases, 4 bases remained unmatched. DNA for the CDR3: TGTGCCATCAGCGGGACTAGCGGATACTCCTACGAGCAGTACTTC. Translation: CAISGTSGYSYEQYF.

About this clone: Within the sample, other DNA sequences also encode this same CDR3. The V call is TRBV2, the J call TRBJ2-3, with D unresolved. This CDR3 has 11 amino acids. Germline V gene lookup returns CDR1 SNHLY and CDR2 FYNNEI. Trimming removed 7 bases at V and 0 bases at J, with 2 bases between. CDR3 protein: CASTSTDTQYF. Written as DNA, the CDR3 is TGTGCCAGCACGAGCACAGATACGCAGTATTTT.

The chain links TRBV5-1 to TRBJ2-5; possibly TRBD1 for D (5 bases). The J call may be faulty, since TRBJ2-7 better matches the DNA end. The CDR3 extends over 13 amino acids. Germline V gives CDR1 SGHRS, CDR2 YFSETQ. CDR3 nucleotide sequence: TGCGCCAGCAGCGTTGACGGACATTACGAGCAGTACTTC. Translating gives CASSVDGHYEQYF.

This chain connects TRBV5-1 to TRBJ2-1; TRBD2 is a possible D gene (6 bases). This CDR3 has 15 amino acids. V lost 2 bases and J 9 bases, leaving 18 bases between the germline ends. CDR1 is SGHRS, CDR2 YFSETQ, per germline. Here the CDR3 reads CASSFRDSAPGEQFF. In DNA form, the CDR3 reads TGCGCCAGCAGCTTCCGGGACTCCGCCCCGGGTGAGCAGTTCTTC.

The CDR3 coding sequence is TGCGCCAGCAGTCAATCGACGACGGAAGCCCGGACACTCTATGGCTACACCTTC. Translation: CASSQSTTEARTLYGYTF. This chain uses TRBV23-1 with TRBJ1-2, with D possibly matching TRBD1 (5 bases). TRBV23-1 is an ORF for which the function is uncertain. Trimming shortened V by 0 bases and J by 4 bases, and 21 bases separated the two germline ends. This CDR3 comprises 18 residues.

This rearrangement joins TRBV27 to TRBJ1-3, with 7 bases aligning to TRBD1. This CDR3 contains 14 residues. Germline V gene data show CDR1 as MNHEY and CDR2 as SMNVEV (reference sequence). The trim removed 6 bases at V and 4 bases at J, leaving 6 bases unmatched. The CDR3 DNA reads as TGTGCCAGCAGACCCCACAGGGGCGGAAACACCATATATTTT. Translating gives CASRPHRGGNTIYF.

CDR3 nucleotides: TGTGCCAGCAGCTTAGGAGGGCAGGGGGATGGCTACACCTTC. Amino acid sequence: CASSLGGQGDGYTF. This chain joins TRBV7-9 and TRBJ1-2; 7 bases map to TRBD1. V lost 1 base, J lost 6 bases, and 5 bases stayed unmatched. Germline assignment: CDR1 SEHNR and CDR2 FQNEAQ (reference sequence). The CDR3 consists of 14 residues.

CDR3 DNA sequence: TGTGCCTGGAGGGGAGGCGTCACCGGGGAGCTGTTTTTT. Its translation is CAWRGGVTGELFF. This chain uses TRBV30 with TRBJ2-2, with D maybe TRBD2 (6 bases). The CDR3 totals 13 residues. V was trimmed by 3 bases and J by 4 bases, leaving 9 bases between them. Germline CDR1 and CDR2: GTSNPN and SVGIG (reference sequence).

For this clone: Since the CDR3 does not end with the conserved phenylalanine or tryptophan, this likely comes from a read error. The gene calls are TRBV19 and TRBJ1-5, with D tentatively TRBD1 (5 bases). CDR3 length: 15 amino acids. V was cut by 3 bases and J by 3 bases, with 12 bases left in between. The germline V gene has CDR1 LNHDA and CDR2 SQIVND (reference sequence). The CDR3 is CASSMEGLINQPQHL. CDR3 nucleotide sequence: TGTGCCAGTAGTATGGAGGGGTTGATCAATCAGCCCCAGCATCTT.

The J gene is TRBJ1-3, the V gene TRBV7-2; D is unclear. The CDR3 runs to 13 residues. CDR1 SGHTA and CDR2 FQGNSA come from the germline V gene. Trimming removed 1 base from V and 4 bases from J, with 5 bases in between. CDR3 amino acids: CASSLVSGNTIYF. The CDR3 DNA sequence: TGTGCCAGCAGCTTAGTATCCGGAAACACCATATATTTT.

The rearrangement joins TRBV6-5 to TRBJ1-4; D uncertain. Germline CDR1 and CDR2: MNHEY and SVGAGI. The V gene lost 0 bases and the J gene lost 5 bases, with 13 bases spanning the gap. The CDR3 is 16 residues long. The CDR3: CASSYSVRSLNEKLFF. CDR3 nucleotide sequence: TGTGCCAGCAGTTACTCGGTTCGCAGTCTCAATGAAAAACTGTTTTTT.

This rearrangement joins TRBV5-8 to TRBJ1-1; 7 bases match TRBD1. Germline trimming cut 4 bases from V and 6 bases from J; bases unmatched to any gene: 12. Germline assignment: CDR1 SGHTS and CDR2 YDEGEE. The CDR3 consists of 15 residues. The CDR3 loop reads CASSARDRVLSEAFF. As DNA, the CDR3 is TGTGCCAGCAGCGCCCGGGACAGAGTTCTTTCTGAAGCTTTCTTT.

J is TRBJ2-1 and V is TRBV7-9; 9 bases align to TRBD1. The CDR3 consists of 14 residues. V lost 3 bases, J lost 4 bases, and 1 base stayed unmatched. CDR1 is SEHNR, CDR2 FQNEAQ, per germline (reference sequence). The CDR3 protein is CASSLDRGYNEQFF. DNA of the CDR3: TGTGCCAGCAGCTTGGACAGGGGTTACAATGAGCAGTTCTTC.

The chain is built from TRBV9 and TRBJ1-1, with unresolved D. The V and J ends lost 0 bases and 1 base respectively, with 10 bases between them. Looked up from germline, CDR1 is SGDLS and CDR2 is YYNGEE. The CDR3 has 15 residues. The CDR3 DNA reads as TGTGCCAGCAGCGTAGGCTACAGTTCGAACACTGAAGCTTTCTTT. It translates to CASSVGYSSNTEAFF.

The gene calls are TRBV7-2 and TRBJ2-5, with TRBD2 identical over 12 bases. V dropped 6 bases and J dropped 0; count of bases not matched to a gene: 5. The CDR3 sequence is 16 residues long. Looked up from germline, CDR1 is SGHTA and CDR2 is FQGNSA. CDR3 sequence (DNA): TGTGCCAGCAGGGACCGGACTAGCGGGGACCAAGAGACCCAGTACTTC. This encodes CASRDRTSGDQETQYF.

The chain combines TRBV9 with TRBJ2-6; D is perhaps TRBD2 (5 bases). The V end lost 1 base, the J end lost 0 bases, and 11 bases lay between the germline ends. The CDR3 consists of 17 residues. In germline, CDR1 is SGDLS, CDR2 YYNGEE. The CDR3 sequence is CASSVSTSNSGANVLTF. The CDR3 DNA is TGTGCCAGCAGCGTATCTACTAGTAACTCTGGGGCCAACGTCCTGACTTTC.

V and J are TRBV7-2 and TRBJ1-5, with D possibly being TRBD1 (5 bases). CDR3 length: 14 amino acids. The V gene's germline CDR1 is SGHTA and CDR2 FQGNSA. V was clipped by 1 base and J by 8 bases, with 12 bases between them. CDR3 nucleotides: TGTGCCAGCAGCTTAGAAGCGGGACGGGAGCCCCAGCATTTT. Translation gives CASSLEAGREPQHF.

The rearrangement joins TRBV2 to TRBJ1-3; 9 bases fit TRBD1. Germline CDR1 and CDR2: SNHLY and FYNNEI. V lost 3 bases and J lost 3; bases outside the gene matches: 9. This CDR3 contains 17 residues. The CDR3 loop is CASSETGGFFVGNTIYF. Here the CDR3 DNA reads TGTGCCAGCAGTGAGACAGGGGGGTTCTTCGTTGGAAACACCATATATTTT.

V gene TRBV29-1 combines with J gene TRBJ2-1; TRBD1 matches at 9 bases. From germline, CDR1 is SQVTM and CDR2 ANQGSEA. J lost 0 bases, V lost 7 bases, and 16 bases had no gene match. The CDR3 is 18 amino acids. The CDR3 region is CSARRDREVWLSYNEQFF. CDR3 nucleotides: TGCAGCGCCCGCCGGGACAGGGAGGTTTGGCTCTCCTACAATGAGCAGTTCTTC.

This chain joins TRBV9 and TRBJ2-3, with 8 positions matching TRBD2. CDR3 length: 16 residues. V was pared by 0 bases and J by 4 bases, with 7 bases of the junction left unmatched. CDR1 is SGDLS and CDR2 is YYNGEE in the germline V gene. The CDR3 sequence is CASSVVTGGLADTQYF. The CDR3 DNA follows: TGTGCCAGCAGCGTAGTAACGGGGGGGTTGGCAGATACGCAGTATTTT.

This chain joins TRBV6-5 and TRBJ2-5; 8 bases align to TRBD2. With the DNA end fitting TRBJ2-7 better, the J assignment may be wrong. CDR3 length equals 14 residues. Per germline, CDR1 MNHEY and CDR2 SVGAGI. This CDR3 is CASSLGLVAREQYF. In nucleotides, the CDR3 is TGTGCCAGCAGTCTGGGACTAGTTGCACGCGAGCAGTACTTC.